Below are 20 T cell receptor beta chains sequenced from a single sample in a study of CD8 T cells in ankylosing spondylitis. Study results and limitations: A motif in TCR beta, a set of 8 or 9 highly homologous variants, appeared characteristic of ankylosing spondylitis blood.

TCRdb re-derived calls from the 5' RACE reads in MiXCR, one entry per CDR3 protein. The sample lists approximately 550,000 distinct CDR3 sequences; roughly 12% were seen once. No antigens are known for them. The sequencing input was blood, either unsorted or a sorted T cell fraction (not recorded which). The receptors here all came from a male donor with ankylosing spondylitis.

The rearrangement uses TRBV28 and TRBJ2-7, with no clear D. This CDR3 region has 12 residues. V was clipped by 5 bases and J by 6 bases, with 11 bases between them. The germline CDR1 and CDR2 sequences are MDHEN and SYDVKM. The CDR3 is CASSPMGREQYV. Here the CDR3 DNA reads TGTGCCAGCAGTCCAATGGGTCGCGAGCAGTACGTC.

The chain employs TRBV24-1 and TRBJ2-7; 14 positions match TRBD2. V was pared by 5 bases and J by 1 base, with 0 bases of the junction left unmatched. This CDR3 has 15 amino acids. The V gene's germline CDR1 is KGHDR and CDR2 SFDVKD. The CDR3 DNA reads TGTGCCACCAGTGGACTAGCGGGAGGGTCCTACGAGCAGTACTTC. It translates to CATSGLAGGSYEQYF.

This clonotype has only a few counts. CDR3 sequence (DNA): TGTGCCAGCAGTGAATTGGGGACAGGGGAGAACACTGAAGCTTTCTTT. Amino acids: CASSELGTGENTEAFF. The V call is TRBV25-1, the J call TRBJ1-1; 10 bases are a match to TRBD1. V lost 1 base and J lost 1; bases outside the gene matches: 3. In germline, CDR1 is MGHDK, CDR2 SYGVNS. The CDR3 consists of 16 residues.

This clonotype was found a few times. The V gene is TRBV5-1, the J gene TRBJ2-5; 7 bases match TRBD1. CDR1 and CDR2 (germline): SGHRS, YFSETQ. J gave up 1 base and V 4 bases, and 7 bases lay outside the gene matches. This CDR3 comprises 15 residues. The CDR3 reads CASSNPGTAQETQYF. CDR3 coding DNA: TGCGCCAGCAGCAACCCCGGGACAGCCCAAGAGACCCAGTACTTC.

This chain joins TRBV30 and TRBJ2-1; D perhaps matches TRBD2 (5 bases). The CDR3 consists of 13 residues. Trimming left V 5 bases short and J 3 bases short, with 11 bases between. Germline V gene sequence: CDR1 GTSNPN, CDR2 SVGIG (reference sequence). The CDR3 reads CAWGGQVYNEQFF. The DNA for the CDR3 is TGTGCCTGGGGAGGTCAAGTCTACAATGAGCAGTTCTTC.

This clonotype was observed many times. The chain joins TRBV2 to TRBJ2-7; TRBD2 matches at 7 bases. This CDR3 is 17 amino acids long. Looked up from germline, CDR1 is SNHLY and CDR2 is FYNNEI. V lost 8 bases, J lost 0 bases, and 16 bases stayed unmatched. CDR3 DNA sequence: TGTGCCAGCGACCGCGGCTCTAGCGGTTCAAGCTCCTACGAGCAGTACGTC. Translated: CASDRGSSGSSSYEQYV.

The J gene is TRBJ2-3, the V gene TRBV2, with D unresolved. V was trimmed by 6 bases and J by 0 bases, leaving 10 bases between them. The length of the CDR3 is 14 residues. Germline lookup yields CDR1 SNHLY and CDR2 FYNNEI. CDR3 DNA sequence: TGTGCCAGCAGGGGTCTAGAAAGCACAGATACGCAGTATTTT. It yields the protein CASRGLESTDTQYF.

The rearrangement uses TRBV9 and TRBJ2-5; 10 bases align to TRBD2. The germline V gene has CDR1 SGDLS and CDR2 YYNGEE. The CDR3 is 15 amino acids. The trim removed 0 bases at V and 4 bases at J, leaving 3 bases unmatched. In nucleotides, the CDR3 is TGTGCCAGCAGCGTAGCTCCTAGCGGGAGAGAGACCCAGTACTTC. As protein: CASSVAPSGRETQYF.

A few counts support this clonotype. The V and J genes are TRBV9 and TRBJ1-2, with no clear D. CDR3 length: 12 residues. CDR1 is SGDLS, CDR2 YYNGEE, per germline. The V and J ends lost 2 bases and 2 bases respectively, with 4 bases between them. CDR3 region: CASSVDNYGYTF. As DNA, the CDR3 is TGTGCCAGCAGCGTGGACAACTATGGCTACACCTTC.

Regarding this clonotype: Compared with germline, one end of the junction differs, possibly owing to a read error. The CDR3 DNA sequence: TGTGCCAGCTGTTTGTTTCTTGCCGTGACTAGCGGGCCCACAGATACGCAGTATTTT. This translates into CASCLFLAVTSGPTDTQYF. The chain recombines TRBV12-3 or TRBV12-4 with TRBJ2-3, with 10 bases fitting TRBD2. The CDR3 loop spans 19 amino acids.

This rearrangement joins TRBV27 to TRBJ1-1, with a tentative D call TRBD1 (6 bases). Trimming shortened V by 3 bases and J by 11 bases, and 13 bases separated the two germline ends. Germline values: CDR1 MNHEY, CDR2 SMNVEV (reference sequence). This CDR3 spans 12 amino acids. CDR3 protein: CASSFPTGNAFF. The CDR3 region has the DNA TGTGCCAGCAGTTTCCCGACAGGTAACGCTTTCTTT.

This clonotype showed up just a few times. The chain joins TRBV3-1 to TRBJ1-1, with D unclear. Between the trimmed V and J ends, which lost 4 bases and 10 bases, there was a span of 16 bases. Germline V gene sequence: CDR1 LGHDT, CDR2 YNNKEL (reference sequence). This CDR3 comprises 13 residues. The CDR3 DNA reads TGTGCCAGCAGCCCGGCGGGGTGGGGTGGAGCTTTCTTT. Translating it yields CASSPAGWGGAFF.

This clonotype occurred many times. The chain uses TRBV20-1 and TRBJ2-4; D remains unclear. The germline V gene has CDR1 DFQATT and CDR2 SNEGSKA (reference sequence). V was trimmed by 4 bases and J by 3 bases, leaving 13 bases between them. The CDR3 spans 14 residues. CDR3 amino acids: CSAMTGDNKNIQYF. In DNA, the CDR3 is TGCAGTGCTATGACCGGAGATAACAAAAACATTCAGTACTTC.

The chain links TRBV7-2 to TRBJ1-6, with TRBD1 matching 7 bases. CDR1 is SGHTA and CDR2 is FQGNSA in the germline V gene. V trimming: 5 bases; J trimming: 7 bases; junction bases outside the gene matches: 5. The CDR3 extends over 14 amino acids. The CDR3 DNA follows: TGTGCCAGCAGCCTCACAGGGGAGAATTCACCCCTCCACTTT. Residues: CASSLTGENSPLHF. Looking up the rest from reference TRBV7-2 and TRBJ1-6 gives the full variable domain: GAGVSQSPSNKVTEKGKDVELRCDPISGHTALYWYRQSLGQGLEFLIYFQGNSAPDKSGLPSDRFSAERTGGSVSTLTIQRTQQEDSAVYLCASSLTGENSPLHFGNGTRLTVT.

The chain carries TRBV7-6 and TRBJ2-5; 10 positions match TRBD2. With 5 bases clipped from V and 3 bases from J, the junction kept 3 bases outside the gene matches. CDR1 and CDR2 (germline): SGHVS, FNYEAQ. The CDR3 has 14 residues. The CDR3 here is CASSNLAGEETQYF. The CDR3, as DNA: TGTGCCAGCAGCAACCTAGCGGGAGAAGAGACCCAGTACTTC. The variable domain in full, completed from reference TRBV7-6 and TRBJ2-5, reads GAGVSQSPRYKVTKRGQDVALRCDPISGHVSLYWYRQALGQGPEFLTYFNYEAQQDKSGLPNDRFSAERPEGSISTLTIQRTEQRDSAMYRCASSNLAGEETQYFGPGTRLLVL.

The rearrangement links TRBV5-1 to TRBJ1-1; 8 bases match TRBD1. The V gene's germline CDR1 is SGHRS and CDR2 YFSETQ. The CDR3 spans 15 residues. Trimming took 3 bases from V and 1 from J; bases not matched to a gene: 5. CDR3 residues: CASSSQGAENTEAFF. CDR3 in DNA: TGCGCCAGCAGCTCCCAGGGGGCCGAGAACACTGAAGCTTTCTTT.

This clonotype appeared a few times. The rearrangement joins TRBV20-1 to TRBJ2-1; 10 bases match TRBD2. With V trimmed by 6 bases and J by 12 bases, 5 bases remained unmatched. CDR3 length: 11 amino acids. Germline V gives CDR1 DFQATT, CDR2 SNEGSKA (reference sequence). As DNA, the CDR3 is TGCAGTGCCATCCTAGCGGGAGCGCAGTTCTTC. This gives the protein CSAILAGAQFF.

The CDR3 spells CASGYALHEQFF. The CDR3, as DNA: TGTGCCAGCGGGTATGCTCTCCATGAGCAGTTCTTC. J is TRBJ2-1 and V is TRBV12-3 or TRBV12-4; no definite D call. The length of the CDR3 is 12 residues. The V and J ends lost 8 bases and 8 bases respectively, with 13 bases between them.

This clonotype was counted many times. The chain links TRBV11-2 to TRBJ2-1; 13 bases are a match to TRBD2. The CDR3 is 16 amino acids. The ends lost 5 bases at V and 7 bases at J; junction bases unmatched: 8. CDR1 and CDR2 from the germline V gene are SGHAT and FQNNGV. The DNA for the CDR3 is TGTGCCAGCAGCCTCACTAGCGGGAGGGCCTCTAATGAGCAGTTCTTC. It is translated as CASSLTSGRASNEQFF.

This clonotype was seen a few times. V is TRBV5-1 and J is TRBJ1-1; perhaps TRBD1 as D (6 bases). The CDR3 runs to 15 residues. Germline V CDR1 and CDR2: SGHRS, YFSETQ. V was trimmed by 0 bases and J by 4 bases, leaving 13 bases between them. The CDR3: CASSLAGRGITEAFF. CDR3 in DNA: TGCGCCAGCAGCTTGGCGGGCAGGGGAATCACTGAAGCTTTCTTT.